This entry lists 7 T cell receptor beta chains sequenced from one sample in a study of blood T cell repertoires in COVID-19 (dated by TCRdb to 2020 to 2022). Libraries were built with the immunoSEQ multiplex PCR assay. TCRdb stores this immuneACCESS table with in-frame sequences only. Part of the clones is absent; in the studies checked, under half of the shortfall reflects unresolved V genes, and no reason is known for the rest. For this sample there are approximately 61,000 clones; just over 85% appear just once. Approximately 17% of the sample lies in the top ten. The specimen was peripheral blood. Source of these receptors: a woman aged 80 or older with active COVID-19.

The chain is built from TRBV27 and TRBJ1-1; 8 bases fit TRBD1. This CDR3 is built from 14 residues. With V trimmed by 3 bases and J by 5 bases, 5 bases remained unmatched. CDR1 is MNHEY and CDR2 is SMNVEV in the germline V gene (reference sequence). The chain's CDR3 is CASSFLGQGTEAFF. The DNA for the CDR3 is TGTGCCAGCAGTTTCCTCGGACAGGGAACTGAAGCTTTCTTT.

V gene TRBV11-1 combines with J gene TRBJ2-5, with D perhaps matching TRBD2 (5 bases). V dropped 3 bases and J dropped 5 bases, with 19 bases sitting between them. CDR1 SGHAT and CDR2 FQDESV come from the germline V gene (reference sequence). The CDR3 extends over 16 amino acids. CDR3 region: CASSFGMSGLGETQYF. In DNA form, the CDR3 reads TGTGCCAGCAGCTTTGGGATGAGCGGTCTAGGGGAGACCCAGTACTTC. Based on the CDR3 plus reference TRBV11-1 and TRBJ2-5, the full variable domain is EAEVAQSPRYKITEKSQAVAFWCDPISGHATLYWYRQILGQGPELLVQFQDESVVDDSQLPKDRFSAERLKGVDSTLKIQPAELGDSAMYLCASSFGMSGLGETQYFGPGTRLLVL.

The chain has TRBV16 and TRBJ1-1; weak D call: TRBD1 (6 bases). CDR1 and CDR2 from the germline V gene are KGHSY and FQNENV. V lost 0 bases and J lost 1, with 9 bases in between. The CDR3 runs to 15 residues. CDR3 DNA: TGTGCCAGCAGCCAATCGCGACAGGAGAACACTGAAGCTTTCTTT. Amino acid sequence: CASSQSRQENTEAFF.

V and J are TRBV20-1 and TRBJ1-1, with 8 bases lining up with TRBD1. V shed 5 bases, J shed 6 bases, and the junction held 2 bases outside the gene matches. CDR1 is DFQATT and CDR2 is SNEGSKA in the germline V gene (reference sequence). This CDR3 is 11 amino acids long. CDR3 region: CSAPDRAEAFF. The CDR3 nucleotides read TGCAGTGCTCCGGACAGGGCTGAAGCTTTCTTT.

V and J are TRBV5-1 and TRBJ2-7; tentative D call: TRBD1 (5 bases). The ends were cut back, 4 bases at V and 0 bases at J, with 14 bases in the middle. The CDR3 is 15 amino acids. The germline gives CDR1 SGHRS, CDR2 YFSETQ. CDR3 region: CASSPTVLSSYEQYF. As DNA, the CDR3 is TGCGCCAGCAGCCCGACAGTTTTGAGCTCCTACGAGCAGTACTTC.

The chain links TRBV24-1 to TRBJ1-2; TRBD1 matches 7 bases. Looked up from germline, CDR1 is KGHDR and CDR2 is SFDVKD. This CDR3 contains 15 residues. V lost 4 bases to trimming and J lost 3 bases; unmatched junction nucleotides: 7. The DNA for the CDR3 is TGTGCCACCAGTGACCCCACAGGGGCCGACTATGGCTACACCTTC. The encoded protein is CATSDPTGADYGYTF.

This clone has just one count. The chain combines TRBV4-2 with TRBJ2-7, with TRBD1 as a possible D gene (6 bases). Trimming cost V 4 bases and J 5 bases, with 18 bases left between them. The CDR3 has 15 amino acids. CDR1 is LGHNA and CDR2 is YNFKEQ in the germline V gene. CDR3 in amino acids: CASSRSLQGNHEQYF. The CDR3 DNA is TGTGCCAGCAGCCGCAGCCTACAGGGCAACCACGAGCAGTACTTC.